The rows below give T cell receptor beta chains drawn from one sample of a study of cytomegalovirus exposure and HLA in healthy donors. Libraries were prepared by immunoSEQ multiplex PCR; TCRdb keeps only in-frame clonotypes and omits some of them. Among more than 85,000 clones listed, around three quarters were seen once. The sample consisted of PBMCs. Receptors originate from a male donor in good health and CMV-seropositive. Both conserved end residues are part of each CDR3. The order of the fields is J gene, V gene, clone size, D gene, CDR3 DNA, CDR3 protein. A D gene is named only where the DNA matches it firmly. Clone size is not always given. Where it is, it says once, few, many or a class for expanded clones.

J gene: TRBJ1-1; V gene: TRBV5-1; clone size: once; D gene: NA; CDR3 DNA: TGCGCCAGCAGCTTAGGGGGTCCTGAAGCTTTCTTT; CDR3 protein: CASSLGGPEAFF
J gene: TRBJ1-4; V gene: TRBV6-1; clone size: NA; D gene: TRBD1; CDR3 DNA: TGTGCCAGCCTGGACAGGGAGAATGAAAAACTGTTTTTT; CDR3 protein: CASLDRENEKLFF
J gene: TRBJ1-6; V gene: TRBV5-6; clone size: NA; D gene: NA; CDR3 DNA: TGTGCCAGCAGCTTGGTGCAGGGGTTACTAATCATTTCACCCCTCCACTTT; CDR3 protein: CASSLVQGLLIISPLHF
J gene: TRBJ1-1; V gene: TRBV6-1; clone size: NA; D gene: NA; CDR3 DNA: TGTGCCAGCAGACAGGGCGGGGGTGAAGCTTTCTTT; CDR3 protein: CASRQGGGEAFF
J gene: TRBJ2-1; V gene: TRBV7-2; clone size: NA; D gene: TRBD2; CDR3 DNA: TGTGCCAGCAGTCATACTAGCGGGGGAACCTACAATGAGCAGTTCTTC; CDR3 protein: CASSHTSGGTYNEQFF
J gene: TRBJ2-5; V gene: TRBV5-1; clone size: NA; D gene: TRBD1; CDR3 DNA: TGCGCCAGCAGCTTACAGGGGGGTAAAGAGACCCAGTACTTC; CDR3 protein: CASSLQGGKETQYF
J gene: TRBJ1-4; V gene: TRBV4-1; clone size: few; D gene: NA; CDR3 DNA: TGCGCCAGCAGCCAAAAGGGGGAAAAACTGTTTTTT; CDR3 protein: CASSQKGEKLFF
J gene: TRBJ1-5; V gene: TRBV30; clone size: NA; D gene: NA; CDR3 DNA: TGTGCCTGGAGTCGCGGGGGGCTTAGCAATCAGCCCCAGCATTTT; CDR3 protein: CAWSRGGLSNQPQHF
J gene: TRBJ2-1; V gene: TRBV13; clone size: once; D gene: TRBD2; CDR3 DNA: TGTGCCAGCAGCTTAGTTTCGGGACTAGCTGGGTTTTTCAATGAGCAGTTCTTC; CDR3 protein: CASSLVSGLAGFFNEQFF
J gene: TRBJ1-6; V gene: TRBV25-1; clone size: NA; D gene: NA; CDR3 DNA: TGTGCCAGCAGCTTCGGACAGAATAATTCACCCCTCCACTTT; CDR3 protein: CASSFGQNNSPLHF
J gene: TRBJ1-5; V gene: TRBV7-9; clone size: few; D gene: NA; CDR3 DNA: TGTGCCAGCAGCTTAGTAAGGGAGCAGCCCCAGCATTTT; CDR3 protein: CASSLVREQPQHF
J gene: TRBJ1-4; V gene: TRBV2; clone size: few; D gene: NA; CDR3 DNA: TGTGCCAGCAAGCTCCTACAGGGTCCTAATGAAAAACTGTTTTTT; CDR3 protein: CASKLLQGPNEKLFF
J gene: TRBJ1-3; V gene: TRBV2; clone size: NA; D gene: TRBD1; CDR3 DNA: TGTGCCAGCACCGGGACAGGGGGCTCTGGAAACACCATATATTTT; CDR3 protein: CASTGTGGSGNTIYF
J gene: TRBJ1-1; V gene: TRBV19; clone size: NA; D gene: NA; CDR3 DNA: TGTGCCAGTAGTGCTCCTCAGGGGAGGGCGAACACTGAAGCTTTCTTT; CDR3 protein: CASSAPQGRANTEAFF
J gene: TRBJ2-1; V gene: TRBV7-9; clone size: few; D gene: NA; CDR3 DNA: TGTGCCAGCAGCCCCCCCGGGGGGCGCATAAATGAGCAGTTCTTC; CDR3 protein: CASSPPGGRINEQFF
J gene: TRBJ1-6; V gene: TRBV2; clone size: few; D gene: TRBD1; CDR3 DNA: TGTGCCAGCGGAAGGGGGCAGGGTAATTCACCCCTCCACTTT; CDR3 protein: CASGRGQGNSPLHF
J gene: TRBJ2-2; V gene: TRBV27; clone size: NA; D gene: TRBD1; CDR3 DNA: TGTGCCAGCAGTTTATACGGCCCCGGACAGGGGTTCACCGGGGAGCTGTTTTTT; CDR3 protein: CASSLYGPGQGFTGELFF
J gene: TRBJ1-3; V gene: TRBV25-1; clone size: NA; D gene: NA; CDR3 DNA: TGTGCCAGCAGTGGGGGGGGGAAAAGCTCTGGAAACACCATATATTTT; CDR3 protein: CASSGGGKSSGNTIYF
J gene: TRBJ1-1; V gene: TRBV5-4; clone size: NA; D gene: NA; CDR3 DNA: TGTGCCAGCAGCTTCTTCGGTCGATTGAACACTGAAGCTTTCTTT; CDR3 protein: CASSFFGRLNTEAFF
J gene: TRBJ2-3; V gene: TRBV29-1; clone size: once; D gene: NA; CDR3 DNA: TGCAGCGTTGAAGATCCGGATACGCAGTATTTT; CDR3 protein: CSVEDPDTQYF
J gene: TRBJ2-3; V gene: TRBV9; clone size: NA; D gene: TRBD2; CDR3 DNA: TGTGCCAGCAGCGCCCAGCGGGGAAGCACAGATACGCAGTATTTT; CDR3 protein: CASSAQRGSTDTQYF
J gene: TRBJ2-5; V gene: TRBV7-6; clone size: few; D gene: NA; CDR3 DNA: TGTGCCAGCAGCGAGAGATGGGAGACCCAGTACTTC; CDR3 protein: CASSERWETQYF
J gene: TRBJ2-5; V gene: TRBV2; clone size: NA; D gene: TRBD2; CDR3 DNA: TGTGCCAGCAGGTCTAGCGGGAGGAAAGAGACCCAGTACTTC; CDR3 protein: CASRSSGRKETQYF
J gene: TRBJ1-1; V gene: TRBV5-4; clone size: NA; D gene: NA; CDR3 DNA: TGTGCCAGCAGCTTGTCGAGGGATTGGGGCACTGAAGCTTTCTTT; CDR3 protein: CASSLSRDWGTEAFF
J gene: TRBJ1-3; V gene: TRBV18; clone size: NA; D gene: TRBD1; CDR3 DNA: TGTGCCAGCTCACTTCCGACAGGGCACTCTGGAAACACCATATATTTT; CDR3 protein: CASSLPTGHSGNTIYF
J gene: TRBJ2-7; V gene: TRBV4-1; clone size: NA; D gene: TRBD2; CDR3 DNA: TGCGCCAGCAGCCTTAGCGGGGGCCTCTCCTACGAGCAGTACTTC; CDR3 protein: CASSLSGGLSYEQYF
J gene: TRBJ2-5; V gene: TRBV4-1; clone size: NA; D gene: TRBD1; CDR3 DNA: TGCGCCAGCAGCCCGTACAGGGGGAGCGAACAAGAGACCCAGTACTTC; CDR3 protein: CASSPYRGSEQETQYF
J gene: TRBJ1-1; V gene: TRBV5-4; clone size: NA; D gene: TRBD1; CDR3 DNA: TGTGCCAGCAGCGACAGACAGGGGGCGACTGAAGCTTTCTTT; CDR3 protein: CASSDRQGATEAFF
J gene: TRBJ1-5; V gene: TRBV2; clone size: NA; D gene: NA; CDR3 DNA: TGTGCCAGCGGGGCAGAGAATAGCAATCAGCCCCAGCATTTT; CDR3 protein: CASGAENSNQPQHF
J gene: TRBJ1-1; V gene: TRBV7-8; clone size: NA; D gene: NA; CDR3 DNA: TGTGCCAGCAGCTTGGGCCGGAACACTGAAGCTTTCTTT; CDR3 protein: CASSLGRNTEAFF
J gene: TRBJ1-6; V gene: TRBV4-1; clone size: NA; D gene: NA; CDR3 DNA: TGCGCCAGCAGCCGAGGTGAGGGTTTCTTAAGCTCCTATAATTCACCCCTCCACTTT; CDR3 protein: CASSRGEGFLSSYNSPLHF
J gene: TRBJ1-2; V gene: TRBV9; clone size: NA; D gene: TRBD1; CDR3 DNA: TGTGCCAGCAGCGTCCACGGACAGGGAGTCTATGGCTACACCTTC; CDR3 protein: CASSVHGQGVYGYTF
J gene: TRBJ2-1; V gene: TRBV19; clone size: NA; D gene: NA; CDR3 DNA: TGTGCCAGTAGTATAGGCGGGCCTAGCACCCCCTACAATGAGCAGTTCTTC; CDR3 protein: CASSIGGPSTPYNEQFF
J gene: TRBJ2-5; V gene: TRBV4-1; clone size: few; D gene: NA; CDR3 DNA: TGCGCCAGCAGCCAAACGACAGATTCGTACCAAGAGACCCAGTACTTC; CDR3 protein: CASSQTTDSYQETQYF